This T cell receptor beta chain was identified during a study of shared clonotypes between healthy human individuals. HIV-negative, healthy adults without recent acute infections or vaccinations were the donors. The CD4+ fraction was divided into a CD45RA+ naive subset and a CD45RA-negative memory subset. Across several immunoSEQ plates, the genomic DNA of each subset was split evenly. The assay was immunoSEQ multiplex PCR, and TCRdb's table has in-frame clones only and misses some. Of a few million clones in the sample, around nine tenths were seen once. Overall study findings and caveats: Sampling covered nothing but blood. Tissue TCR repertoires likely differ from those found in blood.

The ends lost 4 bases at V and 4 bases at J; junction bases unmatched: 3. Looked up from germline, CDR1 is SGHRS and CDR2 is YFSETQ. This CDR3 has 13 amino acids. A single count supports this clone. What it binds is unknown. Other DNA sequences in the same sample also yield this CDR3. The receptor comes from a man between 18 and 35 years old in good health. The specimen sequenced was naive CD4+ T cells sorted from blood. Noted subset: CD45RA+ positively selected. This rearrangement joins TRBV5-1 to TRBJ2-5, with 8 positions matching TRBD1. The CDR3 sequence: CASSPDRAETQYF. The CDR3 DNA is TGCGCCAGCAGCCCGGACAGGGCAGAGACCCAGTACTTC.